A selection of T cell receptor beta chains follows, all from one sample in a study of T cell changes during pregnancy in multiple sclerosis. TCRdb's table, derived via immunoSEQ multiplex PCR, lists solely in-frame clones and lacks some. The data contain under 60,000 clones, about 90% of them singletons. Material: CD4+ T cells from peripheral blood mononuclear cells, obtained in the second trimester of pregnancy. The source of these receptors is a female donor in good health, enrolled as a control in a pregnancy study. The CDR3 runs from the conserved cysteine through the conserved F or W. D genes are given only for firm matches. Clone size is stated in some rows and not others, as once, few, many or a class when expanded.

D gene: NA; V gene: TRBV5-6; J gene: TRBJ1-1; CDR3 length: 12; clone size: NA; CDR3 DNA: TGTGCCAGCAGCTTGGTGAGTTCAATAGCTTTCTTT; CDR3 protein: CASSLVSSIAFF
D gene: NA; V gene: TRBV30; J gene: TRBJ2-3; CDR3 length: 12; clone size: NA; CDR3 DNA: TGTGCCTGGAGTACCACAGGAGATACGCAGTATTTT; CDR3 protein: CAWSTTGDTQYF
D gene: TRBD1; V gene: TRBV15; J gene: TRBJ2-2; CDR3 length: 16; clone size: NA; CDR3 DNA: TGTGCCACCAGCAACAGAGGACAGGGATGGGCCGGGGAGCTGTTTTTT; CDR3 protein: CATSNRGQGWAGELFF
D gene: NA; V gene: TRBV7-2; J gene: TRBJ1-5; CDR3 length: 16; clone size: NA; CDR3 DNA: TGTGCCAGCAGCCCAGAGGACAACCTTAGCAATCAGCCCCAGCATTTT; CDR3 protein: CASSPEDNLSNQPQHF
D gene: NA; V gene: TRBV11-2; J gene: TRBJ2-5; CDR3 length: 14; clone size: NA; CDR3 DNA: TGTGCCAGCAGCTATCGGACAAACCAAGAGACCCAGTACTTC; CDR3 protein: CASSYRTNQETQYF
D gene: TRBD1; V gene: TRBV4-2; J gene: TRBJ2-5; CDR3 length: 15; clone size: NA; CDR3 DNA: TGTGCCAGCAGCCAGGGCGACAGGGGGTGGGAGACCCAGTACTTC; CDR3 protein: CASSQGDRGWETQYF
D gene: NA; V gene: TRBV11-1; J gene: TRBJ1-1; CDR3 length: 14; clone size: once; CDR3 DNA: TGTGCCAGCAGCTGGGACTGGGGGGGCACTGAAGCTTTCTTT; CDR3 protein: CASSWDWGGTEAFF
D gene: TRBD1; V gene: TRBV30; J gene: TRBJ1-1; CDR3 length: 16; clone size: NA; CDR3 DNA: TGTGCCTGGAGTGTACGGGGACAGGGTGGTTACACTGAAGCTTTCTTT; CDR3 protein: CAWSVRGQGGYTEAFF
D gene: NA; V gene: TRBV5-1; J gene: TRBJ2-1; CDR3 length: 13; clone size: NA; CDR3 DNA: TGCGCCAGCAGCTCCGGGTCTTACAATGAGCAGTTCTTC; CDR3 protein: CASSSGSYNEQFF
D gene: TRBD1; V gene: TRBV7-3; J gene: TRBJ1-2; CDR3 length: 15; clone size: NA; CDR3 DNA: TGTGCCAGTGCCCTTACCGGGACAGGGGAGGATGGCTACACCTTC; CDR3 protein: CASALTGTGEDGYTF
D gene: NA; V gene: TRBV7-2; J gene: TRBJ2-1; CDR3 length: 14; clone size: NA; CDR3 DNA: TGTGCCAGCAGATTCAGGGGAGGGGGCAATGAGCAGTTCTTC; CDR3 protein: CASRFRGGGNEQFF
D gene: NA; V gene: TRBV30; J gene: TRBJ1-1; CDR3 length: 12; clone size: NA; CDR3 DNA: TGTGCCTGGAGCGAGGAGGAGACTGAAGCTTTCTTT; CDR3 protein: CAWSEEETEAFF
D gene: NA; V gene: TRBV4-3; J gene: TRBJ1-1; CDR3 length: 14; clone size: NA; CDR3 DNA: TGCGCCAGCAGCCAAGTCAACAAGAACACTGAAGCTTTCTTT; CDR3 protein: CASSQVNKNTEAFF
D gene: NA; V gene: TRBV5-1; J gene: TRBJ1-2; CDR3 length: 14; clone size: NA; CDR3 DNA: TGCGCCAGCAGCTTTCGCTCGTCAGATTATGGCTACACCTTC; CDR3 protein: CASSFRSSDYGYTF
D gene: NA; V gene: TRBV11-2; J gene: TRBJ1-2; CDR3 length: 14; clone size: NA; CDR3 DNA: TGTGCCAGCAGCCTACACGAACAGCAATATGGCTACACCTTC; CDR3 protein: CASSLHEQQYGYTF
D gene: TRBD2; V gene: TRBV5-1; J gene: TRBJ2-3; CDR3 length: 17; clone size: NA; CDR3 DNA: TGCGCCAGCAGCCCGTTCCCCCGGGGGGTCCGCACAGATACGCAGTATTTT; CDR3 protein: CASSPFPRGVRTDTQYF